These 13 T cell receptor beta chains came from one sample sequenced in a study of blood T cell repertoires in COVID-19. Assay used: immunoSEQ multiplex PCR; TCRdb lists only in-frame clones, some missing. The table shows 300,000 to 400,000 clones, with about 89% occurring only once. The material sequenced was peripheral blood. These receptor sequences come from a woman aged 45-59 years with COVID-19, enrolled during active disease.

V is TRBV24-1 and J is TRBJ1-5; D ambiguous. There are 15 residues in the CDR3. The germline gives CDR1 KGHDR, CDR2 SFDVKD. V was shortened by 6 bases and J by 0 bases, with 11 bases between the two germline ends. This chain's CDR3 is CATSMGRGSNQPQHF. The CDR3 DNA sequence: TGTGCCACCAGTATGGGTCGCGGTAGCAATCAGCCCCAGCATTTT.

The chain combines TRBV11-2 with TRBJ1-5; D ambiguous. V lost 0 bases and J lost 1, with 4 bases in between. The CDR3 has 14 amino acids. CDR1 SGHAT and CDR2 FQNNGV come from the germline V gene. The CDR3 here is CASSLDQSNQPQHF. CDR3 bases: TGTGCCAGCAGCTTAGATCAAAGCAATCAGCCCCAGCATTTT. Together with reference TRBV11-2 and TRBJ1-5, the CDR3 gives the full variable domain: EAGVAQSPRYKIIEKRQSVAFWCNPISGHATLYWYQQILGQGPKLLIQFQNNGVVDDSQLPKDRFSAERLKGVDSTLKIQPAKLEDSAVYLCASSLDQSNQPQHFGDGTRLSIL.

V and J are TRBV5-5 and TRBJ1-1; D is ambiguous. Germline loops: CDR1 SGHKS, CDR2 YYEKEE (reference sequence). The ends were cut back, 4 bases at V and 7 bases at J, with 14 bases in the middle. The CDR3 is 13 residues long. The CDR3 spells CASSISNGDEAFF. DNA of the CDR3: TGTGCCAGCAGCATCTCAAACGGGGATGAAGCTTTCTTT.

This chain links TRBV5-5 with TRBJ2-7; D is possibly TRBD1 (6 bases). CDR1 is SGHKS and CDR2 is YYEKEE in the germline V gene (reference sequence). This CDR3 comprises 14 residues. Trimming cost V 2 bases and J 2 bases, with 11 bases left between them. The CDR3 reads CASSFTGHTYEQYF. CDR3 DNA sequence: TGTGCCAGCAGCTTCACGGGACATACCTACGAGCAGTACTTC.

The chain joins TRBV11-3 to TRBJ1-2, with TRBD1 matching 9 bases. The CDR3 is made up of 14 amino acids. The germline V gene has CDR1 SGHNT and CDR2 YENEEA. The V gene end was trimmed by 1 base and the J gene end by 8 bases; junction bases not matched to a gene: 5. The DNA for the CDR3 is TGTGCCAGCAGCTTAGGGGACAGGGTCTGGGGCTACACCTTC. Its translation: CASSLGDRVWGYTF. The entire variable domain, with the rest obtained from reference TRBV11-3 and TRBJ1-2, is as follows: EAGVVQSPRYKIIEKKQPVAFWCNPISGHNTLYWYLQNLGQGPELLIRYENEEAVDDSQLPKDRFSAERLKGVDSTLKIQPAELGDSAVYLCASSLGDRVWGYTFGSGTRLTVV.

The V call is TRBV5-4, the J call TRBJ2-6; D not certain. V was pared by 4 bases and J by 0 bases, with 8 bases between. The CDR3 spans 15 residues. The germline V gene encodes CDR1 SGHNT and CDR2 YYREEE (reference sequence). CDR3 loop: CASSLDPSGANVLTF. In DNA form, the CDR3 reads TGTGCCAGCAGCCTAGACCCCTCTGGGGCCAACGTCCTGACTTTC.

A single count supports this clone. The chain has TRBV10-1 and TRBJ2-2, with 7 bases aligning to TRBD1. The CDR3 covers 15 residues. Germline loops: CDR1 WNHNN, CDR2 SYGVQD (reference sequence). The V segment lost 7 bases and the J segment 0 bases; nucleotides outside the gene matches: 5. The CDR3 coding sequence is TGCGCCAGCACCCGGGACAGCGCGAACACCGGGGAGCTGTTTTTT. Protein product: CASTRDSANTGELFF.

The chain links TRBV19 to TRBJ2-1, with TRBD2 matching 10 bases. CDR1 and CDR2 (germline): LNHDA, SQIVND (reference sequence). This CDR3 spans 16 amino acids. With V trimmed by 6 bases and J by 3 bases, 8 bases remained unmatched. The CDR3 loop reads CASRQLAGTVYNEQFF. The CDR3 bases are TGTGCCAGTAGGCAACTAGCGGGGACTGTCTACAATGAGCAGTTCTTC. Full variable domain (outside the CDR3, taken from reference TRBV19 and TRBJ2-1): DGGITQSPKYLFRKEGQNVTLSCEQNLNHDAMYWYRQDPGQGLRLIYYSQIVNDFQKGDIAEGYSVSREKKESFPLTVTSAQKNPTAFYLCASRQLAGTVYNEQFFGPGTRLTVL.

The rearrangement links TRBV19 to TRBJ2-1; 7 bases align to TRBD2. This CDR3 is built from 16 residues. Germline-derived CDR1 and CDR2 are LNHDA and SQIVND (reference sequence). V shed 4 bases and J 6 bases; nucleotides not matched to a gene: 12. The CDR3 here is CASSRDGRAIVNEQFF. DNA for the CDR3: TGTGCCAGTAGTAGGGATGGGAGGGCTATTGTCAATGAGCAGTTCTTC.

This chain connects TRBV24-1 to TRBJ2-1; a weak D match, TRBD2 (5 bases). Germline V gives CDR1 KGHDR, CDR2 SFDVKD. V dropped 3 bases and J dropped 0 bases, with 14 bases sitting between them. CDR3 size: 17 residues. In nucleotides, the CDR3 is TGTGCCACCAGTGATCCCCCTCCACGGGGCTCCTACAATGAGCAGTTCTTC. This encodes CATSDPPPRGSYNEQFF.

This sequence joins TRBV2 and TRBJ2-5; 11 bases fit TRBD2. The CDR3 sequence is 15 residues long. CDR1 is SNHLY, CDR2 FYNNEI, per germline. J gave up 5 bases and V 6 bases, and 8 bases lay outside the gene matches. The CDR3 nucleotides are TGTGCCAGCAGGATTAGCGGGAGGGCGGATGAGACCCAGTACTTC. This sequence encodes CASRISGRADETQYF.

V is TRBV5-1 and J is TRBJ2-7, with a tentative D call TRBD2 (7 bases). The ends were cut back, 4 bases at V and 5 bases at J, with 16 bases in the middle. The CDR3 sequence is 14 residues long. The germline V gene encodes CDR1 SGHRS and CDR2 YFSETQ. The CDR3 protein is CASSPKGGRDEQYF. The CDR3 nucleotides are TGCGCCAGCAGCCCTAAAGGGGGGAGGGACGAGCAGTACTTC. The whole variable domain, remainder taken from reference TRBV5-1 and TRBJ2-7, is KAGVTQTPRYLIKTRGQQVTLSCSPISGHRSVSWYQQTPGQGLQFLFEYFSETQRNKGNFPGRFSGRQFSNSRSEMNVSTLELGDSALYLCASSPKGGRDEQYFGPGTRLTVT.

The CDR3 DNA follows: TGTGCCAGCAGTTTATGGGGCAGCTATGGCTACACCTTC. It is translated as CASSLWGSYGYTF. The V and J genes are TRBV12-3 or TRBV12-4 and TRBJ1-2; a possible D gene is TRBD1 (5 bases). This CDR3 contains 13 residues. V was cut by 2 bases and J by 4 bases, with 8 bases left in between.